A selection of T cell receptor beta chains follows, all from one sample in a study of draining lymph node invasion in breast cancer. TCRdb re-called the bulk RNA-seq reads with MiXCR, one entry per CDR3 protein. The sample consists of approximately 4,000 distinct CDR3 sequences, about three quarters of them appearing once. Input material: sorted memory CD4+ effector T cells from a lymph node. The receptors here all came from a female donor with luminal breast cancer. The CDR3 runs from the conserved cysteine through the conserved F or W. Fields, in order: CDR3 protein, CDR3 DNA, clone size, V gene, J gene, D gene. A D gene is named only where the DNA matches it firmly. Size tells how often a clone was seen (once, few, many) or the class of an expanded clone, and some rows leave it out.

CASGGGPSGANVLTF	TGTGCCAGCGGCGGAGGACCCTCTGGGGCCAACGTCCTGACTTTC	.	TRBV12-3/TRBV12-4	TRBJ2-6	.
CASSLMYGGSGNTIYF	TGTGCCAGCAGCTTAATGTACGGGGGCAGTGGAAACACCATATATTTT	.	TRBV7-2	TRBJ1-3	.
CASSSGAEAFF	TGTGCCAGCAGCTCGGGGGCTGAAGCTTTCTTT	.	TRBV7-3	TRBJ1-1	.
CASSRGQGVNYGYTF	TGCGCCAGCAGCAGGGGACAGGGTGTCAACTATGGCTACACCTTC	.	TRBV5-1	TRBJ1-2	TRBD1
CASSLGTGSNYGYTF	TGTGCCAGCAGTTTGGGAACAGGGTCTAACTATGGCTACACCTTC	.	TRBV27	TRBJ1-2	.
CASSLELRGEAFF	TGCGCCAGCAGCCTCGAGCTCCGGGGTGAAGCTTTCTTT	.	TRBV4-1	TRBJ1-1	.
CAISGTDSYEQYF	TGTGCCATCAGTGGGACAGACTCCTACGAGCAGTACTTC	.	TRBV10-3	TRBJ2-7	.
CASSPGTPGGNEQFF	TGCGCCAGCAGTCCCGGGACTCCCGGCGGCAATGAGCAGTTCTTC	.	TRBV5-1	TRBJ2-1	.
CASSLGVRVETEAFF	TGTGCCAGCAGCCTCGGGGTGAGGGTAGAAACTGAAGCTTTCTTT	.	TRBV28	TRBJ1-1	.
CATSRGRWVDEQYF	TGTGCCACCAGCAGAGGACGGTGGGTGGACGAGCAGTACTTC	.	TRBV15	TRBJ2-7	.
CASSQRTHEQYF	TGTGCCAGCAGCCAACGCACTCACGAGCAGTACTTC	few	TRBV3-1	TRBJ2-7	.
CASSSRLAGGLDTQYF	TGTGCCAGCAGCTCAAGACTAGCGGGGGGGCTCGATACGCAGTATTTT	.	TRBV7-2	TRBJ2-3	TRBD2
CASSYSIQHYEQYF	TGTGCCAGCAGTTACTCGATACAGCACTACGAGCAGTACTTC	.	TRBV6-2/TRBV6-3	TRBJ2-7	.
CASSLGLRGTQYF	TGTGCCAGCAGTCTTGGACTAAGGGGGACCCAGTACTTC	.	TRBV12-3/TRBV12-4	TRBJ2-5	.
CASSSPPGGPEAFF	TGTGCCAGCAGTTCCCCCCCCGGGGGGCCTGAAGCTTTCTTT	.	TRBV12-3/TRBV12-4	TRBJ1-1	.
CASSTGGETKNIQYF	TGTGCCAGCAGTACAGGGGGCGAGACCAAAAACATTCAGTACTTC	once	TRBV7-2	TRBJ2-4	TRBD1
CASSKTGGNTIYF	TGTGCCAGCAGCAAAACAGGGGGAAACACCATATATTTT	once	TRBV7-2	TRBJ1-3	.
CSARDFRREGSEQFF	TGCAGTGCTAGAGATTTCCGGCGGGAGGGCAGTGAGCAGTTCTTC	.	TRBV20-1	TRBJ2-1	TRBD2
CASRTGTASKHF	TGTGCCAGCAGGACCGGGACGGCTTCGAAGCATTTT	.	TRBV28	TRBJ2-3	.
CASSMIYEGVRARNIQYF	TGTGCCAGTAGTATGATCTACGAGGGAGTAAGGGCTAGAAACATTCAGTACTTC	.	TRBV19	TRBJ2-4	.
CASSSQGGNTGELFF	TGTGCCAGCAGTTCACAGGGAGGGAACACCGGGGAGCTGTTTTTT	.	TRBV2	TRBJ2-2	.
CASSLAQAQGAYNEQFF	TGTGCCAGCAGCTTAGCCCAGGCCCAGGGAGCCTACAATGAGCAGTTCTTC	.	TRBV7-6	TRBJ2-1	.